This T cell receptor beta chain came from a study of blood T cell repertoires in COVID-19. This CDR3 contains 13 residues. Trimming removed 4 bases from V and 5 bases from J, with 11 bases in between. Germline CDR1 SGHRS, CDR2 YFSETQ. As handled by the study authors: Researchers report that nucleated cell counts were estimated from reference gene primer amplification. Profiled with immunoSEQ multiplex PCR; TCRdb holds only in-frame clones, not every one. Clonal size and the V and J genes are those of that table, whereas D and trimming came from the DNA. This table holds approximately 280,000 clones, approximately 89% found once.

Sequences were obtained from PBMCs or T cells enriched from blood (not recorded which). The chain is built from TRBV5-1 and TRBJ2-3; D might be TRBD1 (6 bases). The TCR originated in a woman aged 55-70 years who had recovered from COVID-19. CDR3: CASSTVGGDTQYF. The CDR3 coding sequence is TGCGCCAGCAGCACGGTAGGGGGAGATACGCAGTATTTT. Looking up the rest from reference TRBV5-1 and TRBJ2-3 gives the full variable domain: KAGVTQTPRYLIKTRGQQVTLSCSPISGHRSVSWYQQTPGQGLQFLFEYFSETQRNKGNFPGRFSGRQFSNSRSEMNVSTLELGDSALYLCASSTVGGDTQYFGPGTRLTVL.